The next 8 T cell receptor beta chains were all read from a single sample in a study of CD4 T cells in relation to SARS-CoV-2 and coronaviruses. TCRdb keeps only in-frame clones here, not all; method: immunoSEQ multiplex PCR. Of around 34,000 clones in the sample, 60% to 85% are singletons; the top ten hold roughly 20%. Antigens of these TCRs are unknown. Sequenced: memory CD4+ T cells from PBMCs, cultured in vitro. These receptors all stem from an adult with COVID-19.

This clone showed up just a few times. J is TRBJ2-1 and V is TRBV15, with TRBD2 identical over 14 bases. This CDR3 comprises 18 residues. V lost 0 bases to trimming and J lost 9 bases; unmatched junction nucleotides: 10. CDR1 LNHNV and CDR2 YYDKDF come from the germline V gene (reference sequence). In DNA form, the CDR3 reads TGTGCCACCAGCAGAGATAGACTAGCGGGAGGGCCGAGGTCTGAGCAGTTCTTC. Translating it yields CATSRDRLAGGPRSEQFF.

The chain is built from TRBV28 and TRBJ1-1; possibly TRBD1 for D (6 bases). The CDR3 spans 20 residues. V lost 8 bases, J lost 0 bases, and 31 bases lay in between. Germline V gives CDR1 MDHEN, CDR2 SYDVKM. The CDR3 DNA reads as TGTGCCAGCGTTGGCGACCGCACCGGCCTTAACAGGGAATTGAACACTGAAGCTTTCTTT. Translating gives CASVGDRTGLNRELNTEAFF. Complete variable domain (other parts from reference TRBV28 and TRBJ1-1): DVKVTQSSRYLVKRTGEKVFLECVQDMDHENMFWYRQDPGLGLRLIYFSYDVKMKEKGDIPEGYSVSREKKERFSLILESASTNQTSMYLCASVGDRTGLNRELNTEAFFGQGTRLTVV.

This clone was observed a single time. CDR3 nucleotides: TGTGCCAGCAACCGGGACAGCCAAGAAAAACTGTTTTTT. This sequence encodes CASNRDSQEKLFF. This chain joins TRBV5-6 and TRBJ1-4; 7 positions match TRBD1. V gave up 6 bases and J gave up 8 bases; unmatched junction bases: 7. Per germline, CDR1 SGHDT and CDR2 YYEEEE. This CDR3 region has 13 residues.

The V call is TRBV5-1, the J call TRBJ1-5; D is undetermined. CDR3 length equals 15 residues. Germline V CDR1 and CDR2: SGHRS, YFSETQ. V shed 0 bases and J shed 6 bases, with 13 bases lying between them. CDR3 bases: TGCGCCAGCAGCTTGGCCGACTCATCGTCTCAGCCCCAGCATTTT. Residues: CASSLADSSSQPQHF.

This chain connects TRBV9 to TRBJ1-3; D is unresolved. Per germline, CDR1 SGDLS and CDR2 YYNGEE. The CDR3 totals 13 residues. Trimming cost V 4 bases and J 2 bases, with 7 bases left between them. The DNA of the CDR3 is TGTGCCAGCAGCAAATCCACTGGAAACACCATATATTTT. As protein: CASSKSTGNTIYF.

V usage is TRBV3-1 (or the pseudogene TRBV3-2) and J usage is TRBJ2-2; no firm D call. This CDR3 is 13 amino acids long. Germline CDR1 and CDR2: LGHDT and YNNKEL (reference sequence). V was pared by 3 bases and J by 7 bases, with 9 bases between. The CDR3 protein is CASSQGMVGELFF. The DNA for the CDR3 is TGTGCCAGCAGCCAGGGTATGGTCGGGGAGCTGTTTTTT.

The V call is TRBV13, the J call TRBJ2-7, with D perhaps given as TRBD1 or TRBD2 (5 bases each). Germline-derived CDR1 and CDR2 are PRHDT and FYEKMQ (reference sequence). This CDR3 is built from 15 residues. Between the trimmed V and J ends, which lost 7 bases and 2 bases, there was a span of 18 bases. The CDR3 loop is CASTRRGAPTYEQYF. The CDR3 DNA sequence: TGTGCCAGCACCCGCAGAGGGGCGCCAACCTACGAGCAGTACTTC.

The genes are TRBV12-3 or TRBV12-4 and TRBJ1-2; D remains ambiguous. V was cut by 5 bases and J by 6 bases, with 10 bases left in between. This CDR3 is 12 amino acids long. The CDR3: CASSLSGDGYTF. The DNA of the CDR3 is TGTGCCAGCAGTCTGTCTGGGGATGGCTACACCTTC.